Listed below are T cell receptor beta chains from one sample, sequenced in a study of T cells in Graves' hyperthyroidism and ophthalmopathy. TCRdb re-called the multiplex PCR reads through MiXCR, storing one row per CDR3 protein. The sample has hundreds of thousands of distinct CDR3 sequences, roughly 15% seen once. The sequencing sample was made of blood. Source of these receptors: a woman aged 50 to 65 with Graves' ophthalmopathy. CDR3s include the opening cysteine and the closing phenylalanine or tryptophan.

CDR3: CSVVRGGTDTQYF
V: TRBV29-1

CDR3: CASSQDLPRQGTYEQYF
V: TRBV14

CDR3: CAISERGEVVRSTDTQYF
V: TRBV10-3

CDR3: CASSLQGGKLGTDTQYF
V: TRBV27

CDR3: CATRQFSSYEQYF
V: TRBV15

CDR3: CASSQPTSGGYTDTQYF
V: TRBV13

CDR3: CATRGGFYNEQFF
V: TRBV24-1

CDR3: CASSSFGLRYEQYF
V: TRBV12-3/TRBV12-4

CDR3: CASSSDRREAFF
V: TRBV7-9

CDR3: CASSSQGALNTEAFF
V: TRBV11-3

CDR3: CASTPSEIYEQYF
V: TRBV6-1

CDR3: CAIKSDTNTGELFF
V: TRBV10-3

CDR3: CASSTTRSGPNIQYF
V: TRBV7-9

CDR3: CSARISGRAEGEQYF
V: TRBV20-1

CDR3: CASSYGGPAGANVLTF
V: TRBV6-6

CDR3: CASSYSGRGSGANVLTF
V: TRBV6-6

CDR3: CASSWEAGGAYEQYF
V: TRBV9

CDR3: CASSPSGNLAKNIQYF
V: TRBV12-3/TRBV12-4

CDR3: CASSKTDGGSPLHF
V: TRBV9

CDR3: CSVVEEGAGKAFF
V: TRBV29-1

CDR3: CASSQEIRGNQPQHF
V: TRBV4-3

CDR3: CATSRDKRLHSYNEQFF
V: TRBV15

CDR3: CATRPGTDHPPNYYEQYF
V: TRBV24-1

CDR3: CSARLAGDTDTQYF
V: TRBV20-1

CDR3: CASSFRMGRQYNEQFF
V: TRBV5-1

CDR3: CASSLWREGPEETQYF
V: TRBV11-2

CDR3: CASSYGPGNTIYF
V: TRBV6-5

CDR3: CGVPQPGNNQETQYF
V: TRBV20-1

CDR3: CASSLVPSGLAKNIQYF
V: TRBV5-6

CDR3: CASSHKAGNTIYF
V: TRBV3-1

CDR3: CASTRQSDRLLNGYTF
V: TRBV11-2

CDR3: CASSYRQERDNEQFF
V: TRBV6-2/TRBV6-3

CDR3: CASSSQTSGVSTDTQYF
V: TRBV12-3/TRBV12-4

CDR3: CASSLGREYNEQFF
V: TRBV13

CDR3: CASSQELETQYF
V: TRBV3-1

CDR3: CASSKMGTAANYGYTF
V: TRBV27

CDR3: CSVDSAKGSHSYNEQFF
V: TRBV29-1

CDR3: CASSLAGTSEETQYF
V: TRBV5-1

CDR3: CASSYSFGLFSSGGPEEQYF
V: TRBV6-5

CDR3: CASSQVGGVAEAFF
V: TRBV4-3

CDR3: CASSRGTGLDSPLHF
V: TRBV4-2

CDR3: CASSREELDTQYF
V: TRBV5-4

CDR3: CASSQAFGRESFAGELFF
V: TRBV4-3

CDR3: CASSVLSGQGNTGELFF
V: TRBV9

CDR3: CASSRLTSGSQDTQYF
V: TRBV4-3